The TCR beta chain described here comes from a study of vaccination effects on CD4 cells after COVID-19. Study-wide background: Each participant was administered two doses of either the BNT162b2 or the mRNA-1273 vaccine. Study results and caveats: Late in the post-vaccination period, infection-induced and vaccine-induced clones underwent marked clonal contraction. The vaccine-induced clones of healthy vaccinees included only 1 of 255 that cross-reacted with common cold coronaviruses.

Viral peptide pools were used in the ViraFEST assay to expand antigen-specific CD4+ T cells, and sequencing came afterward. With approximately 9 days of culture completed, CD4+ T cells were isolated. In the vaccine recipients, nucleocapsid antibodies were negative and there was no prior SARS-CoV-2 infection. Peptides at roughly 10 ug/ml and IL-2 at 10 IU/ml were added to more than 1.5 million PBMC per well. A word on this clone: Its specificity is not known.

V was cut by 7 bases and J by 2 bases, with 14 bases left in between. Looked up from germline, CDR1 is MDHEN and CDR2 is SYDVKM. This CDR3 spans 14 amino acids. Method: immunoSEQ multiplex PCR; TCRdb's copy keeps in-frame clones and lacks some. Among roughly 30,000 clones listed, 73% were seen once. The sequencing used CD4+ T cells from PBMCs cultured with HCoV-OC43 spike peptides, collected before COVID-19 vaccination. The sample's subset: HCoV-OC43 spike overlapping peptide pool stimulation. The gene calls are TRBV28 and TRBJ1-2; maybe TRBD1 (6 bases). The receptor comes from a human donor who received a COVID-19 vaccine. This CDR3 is CASNLRGGNYGYTF. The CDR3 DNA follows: TGTGCCAGCAACCTACGGGGGGGCAACTATGGCTACACCTTC.